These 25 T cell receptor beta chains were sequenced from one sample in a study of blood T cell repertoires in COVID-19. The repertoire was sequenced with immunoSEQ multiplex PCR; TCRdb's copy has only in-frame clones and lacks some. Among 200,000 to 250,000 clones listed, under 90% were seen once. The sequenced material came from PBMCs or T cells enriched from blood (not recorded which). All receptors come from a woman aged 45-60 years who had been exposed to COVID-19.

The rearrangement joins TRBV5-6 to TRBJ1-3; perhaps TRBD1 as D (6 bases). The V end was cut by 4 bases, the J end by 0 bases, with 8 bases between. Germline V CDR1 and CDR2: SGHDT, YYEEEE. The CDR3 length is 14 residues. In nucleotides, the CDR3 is TGTGCCAGCAGCCGACAGGCCTCTGGAAACACCATATATTTT. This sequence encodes CASSRQASGNTIYF. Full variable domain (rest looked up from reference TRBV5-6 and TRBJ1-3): DAGVTQSPTHLIKTRGQQVTLRCSPKSGHDTVSWYQQALGQGPQFIFQYYEEEERQRGNFPDRFSGHQFPNYSSELNVNALLLGDSALYLCASSRQASGNTIYFGEGSWLTVV.

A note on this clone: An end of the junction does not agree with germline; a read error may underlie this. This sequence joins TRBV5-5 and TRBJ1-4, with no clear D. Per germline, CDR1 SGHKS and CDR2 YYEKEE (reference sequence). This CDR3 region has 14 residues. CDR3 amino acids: CASRLGSPNEKLFF. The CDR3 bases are TGTGCCAGCAGGTTGGGGAGTCCTAATGAAAAACTGTTTTTT.

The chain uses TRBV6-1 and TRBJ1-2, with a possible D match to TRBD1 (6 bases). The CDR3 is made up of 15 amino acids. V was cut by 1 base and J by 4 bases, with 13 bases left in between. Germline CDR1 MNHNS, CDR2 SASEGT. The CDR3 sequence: CASSEVAGDPYGYTF. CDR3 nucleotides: TGTGCCAGCAGTGAAGTCGCAGGGGATCCCTATGGCTACACCTTC.

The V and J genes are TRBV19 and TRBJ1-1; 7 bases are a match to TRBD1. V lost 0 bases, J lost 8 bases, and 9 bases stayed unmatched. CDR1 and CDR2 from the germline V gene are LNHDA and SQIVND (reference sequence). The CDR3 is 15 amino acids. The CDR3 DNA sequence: TGTGCCAGTAGTATAGACTTAGACAGGGTGCGAGAAGCTTTCTTT. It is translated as CASSIDLDRVREAFF.

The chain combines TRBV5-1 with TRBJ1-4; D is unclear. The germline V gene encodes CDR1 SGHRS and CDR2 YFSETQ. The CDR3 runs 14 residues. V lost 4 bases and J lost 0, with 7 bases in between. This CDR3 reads CASSPVATNEKLFF. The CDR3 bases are TGCGCCAGCAGCCCAGTCGCAACTAATGAAAAACTGTTTTTT.

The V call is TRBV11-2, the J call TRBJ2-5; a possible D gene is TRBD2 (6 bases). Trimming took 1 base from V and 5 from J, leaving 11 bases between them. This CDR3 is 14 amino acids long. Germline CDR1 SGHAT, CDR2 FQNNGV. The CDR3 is CASSLALAPETQYF. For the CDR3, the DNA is TGTGCCAGCAGCTTAGCCCTAGCGCCGGAGACCCAGTACTTC.

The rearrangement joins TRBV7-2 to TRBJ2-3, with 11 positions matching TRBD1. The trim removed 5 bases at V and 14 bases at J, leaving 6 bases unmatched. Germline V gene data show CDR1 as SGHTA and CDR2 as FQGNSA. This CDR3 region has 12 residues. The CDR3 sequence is CASSRTGGPAYF. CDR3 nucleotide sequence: TGTGCCAGCAGCCGGACAGGGGGCCCCGCGTATTTT.

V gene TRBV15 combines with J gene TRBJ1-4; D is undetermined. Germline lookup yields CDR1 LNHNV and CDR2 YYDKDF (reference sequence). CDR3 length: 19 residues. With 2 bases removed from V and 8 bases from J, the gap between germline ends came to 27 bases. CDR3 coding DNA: TGTGCCACCAGCAGATCCACAATAGCCCACAGTGACGGGAGGGAAAAACTGTTTTTT. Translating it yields CATSRSTIAHSDGREKLFF.

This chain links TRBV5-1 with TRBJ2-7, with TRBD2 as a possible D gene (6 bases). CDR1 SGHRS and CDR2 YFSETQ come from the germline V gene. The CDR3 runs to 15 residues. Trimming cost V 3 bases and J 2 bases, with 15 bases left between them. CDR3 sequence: CASSSRGGLTYEQYF. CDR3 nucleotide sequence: TGCGCCAGCAGCTCCCGAGGAGGGTTAACCTACGAGCAGTACTTC.

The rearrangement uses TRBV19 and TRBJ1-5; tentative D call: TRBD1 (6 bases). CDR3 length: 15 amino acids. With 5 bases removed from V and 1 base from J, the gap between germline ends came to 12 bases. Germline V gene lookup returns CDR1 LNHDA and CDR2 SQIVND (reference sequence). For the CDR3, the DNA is TGTGCCAGTAGTGTTGACAGGTGGAGCAATCAGCCCCAGCATTTT. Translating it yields CASSVDRWSNQPQHF.

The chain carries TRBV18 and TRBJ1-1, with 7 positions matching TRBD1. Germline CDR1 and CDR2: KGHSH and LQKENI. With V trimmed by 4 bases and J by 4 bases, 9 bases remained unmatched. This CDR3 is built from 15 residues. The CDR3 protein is CASSLNSGQITEAFF. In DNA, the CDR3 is TGTGCCAGCTCACTTAATTCGGGACAGATCACTGAAGCTTTCTTT.

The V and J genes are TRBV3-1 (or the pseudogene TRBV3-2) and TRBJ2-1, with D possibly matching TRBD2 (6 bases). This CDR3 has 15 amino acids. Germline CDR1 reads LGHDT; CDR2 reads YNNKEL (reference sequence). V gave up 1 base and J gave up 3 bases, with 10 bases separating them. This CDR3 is CASSQGPGVYNEQFF. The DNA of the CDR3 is TGTGCCAGCAGCCAAGGTCCGGGAGTCTACAATGAGCAGTTCTTC.

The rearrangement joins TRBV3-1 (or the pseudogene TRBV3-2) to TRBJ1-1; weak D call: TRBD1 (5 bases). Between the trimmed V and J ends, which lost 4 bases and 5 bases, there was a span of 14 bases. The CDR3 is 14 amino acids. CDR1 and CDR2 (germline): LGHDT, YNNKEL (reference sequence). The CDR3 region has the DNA TGTGCCAGCAGCCCCCAGGGATTAGTAACTGAAGCTTTCTTT. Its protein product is CASSPQGLVTEAFF.

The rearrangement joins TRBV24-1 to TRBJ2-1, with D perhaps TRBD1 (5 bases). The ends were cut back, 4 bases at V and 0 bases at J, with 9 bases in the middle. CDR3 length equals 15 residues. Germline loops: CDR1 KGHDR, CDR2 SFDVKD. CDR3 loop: CATSDLQGSYNEQFF. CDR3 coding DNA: TGTGCCACCAGTGACCTCCAGGGCTCCTACAATGAGCAGTTCTTC.

The CDR3 DNA follows: TGCAGCGTAGGACAGGACGGGGACACTGAAGCTTTCTTT. Encoded protein: CSVGQDGDTEAFF. This chain joins TRBV29-1 and TRBJ1-1; 7 nucleotides match TRBD1. The V gene end was trimmed by 6 bases and the J gene end by 3 bases; junction bases not matched to a gene: 7. The germline gives CDR1 SQVTM, CDR2 ANQGSEA. This CDR3 has 13 residues.

This CDR3 is CATSSALGLPSGNTIYF. The CDR3 coding sequence is TGTGCCACCAGCAGTGCCTTGGGGCTCCCCTCTGGAAACACCATATATTTT. This chain links TRBV15 with TRBJ1-3, with D possibly matching TRBD1 (5 bases). The CDR3 covers 17 residues. V lost 3 bases and J 0 bases, leaving 15 bases between the germline ends. The germline CDR1 and CDR2 sequences are LNHNV and YYDKDF (reference sequence).

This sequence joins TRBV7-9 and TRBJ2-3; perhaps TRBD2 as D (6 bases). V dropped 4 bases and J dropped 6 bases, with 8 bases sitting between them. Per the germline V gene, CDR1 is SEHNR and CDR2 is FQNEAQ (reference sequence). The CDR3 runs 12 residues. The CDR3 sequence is CASSSSGDTQYF. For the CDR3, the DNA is TGTGCCAGCAGCTCCAGCGGGGATACGCAGTATTTT. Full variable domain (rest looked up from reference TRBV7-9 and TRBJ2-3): DTGVSQNPRHKITKRGQNVTFRCDPISEHNRLYWYRQTLGQGPEFLTYFQNEAQLEKSRLLSDRFSAERPKGSFSTLEIQRTEQGDSAMYLCASSSSGDTQYFGPGTRLTVL.

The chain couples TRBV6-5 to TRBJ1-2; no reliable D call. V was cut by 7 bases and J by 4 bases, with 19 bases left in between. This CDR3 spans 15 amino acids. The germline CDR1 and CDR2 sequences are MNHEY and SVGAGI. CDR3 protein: CASTPYGGETYGYTF. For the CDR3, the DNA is TGTGCCAGCACCCCCTACGGAGGTGAGACCTATGGCTACACCTTC.

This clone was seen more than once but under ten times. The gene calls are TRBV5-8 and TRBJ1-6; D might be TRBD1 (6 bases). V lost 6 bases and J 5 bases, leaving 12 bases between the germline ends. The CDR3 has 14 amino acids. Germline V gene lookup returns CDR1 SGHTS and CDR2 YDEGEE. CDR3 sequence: CASNIGQNNSPLHF. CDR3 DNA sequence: TGTGCCAGCAACATAGGACAGAATAATTCACCCCTCCACTTT.

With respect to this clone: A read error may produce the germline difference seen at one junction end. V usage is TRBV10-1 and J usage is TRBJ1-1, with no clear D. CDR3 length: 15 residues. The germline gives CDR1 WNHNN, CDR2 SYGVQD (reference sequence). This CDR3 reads CASSEGRTMKTEAFF. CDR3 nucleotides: TGCGCCAGCAGTGAGGGCAGGACTATGAAGACTGAAGCTTTCTTT.

DNA for the CDR3: TGTGCCGTCGGTGGGCTCGGCTACACCTTC. Encoded protein: CAVGGLGYTF. V and J are TRBV10-3 and TRBJ1-2; D is ambiguous. Germline V CDR1 and CDR2: ENHRY, SYGVKD. This CDR3 contains 10 residues. V was clipped by 11 bases and J by 8 bases, with 12 bases between them.

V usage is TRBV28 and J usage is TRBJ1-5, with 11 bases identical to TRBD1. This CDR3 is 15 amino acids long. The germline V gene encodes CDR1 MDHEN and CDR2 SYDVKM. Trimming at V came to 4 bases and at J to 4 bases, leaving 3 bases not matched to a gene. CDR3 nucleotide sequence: TGTGCCAGCAGTTGGGGACAGGGGGATAATCAGCCCCAGCATTTT. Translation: CASSWGQGDNQPQHF.

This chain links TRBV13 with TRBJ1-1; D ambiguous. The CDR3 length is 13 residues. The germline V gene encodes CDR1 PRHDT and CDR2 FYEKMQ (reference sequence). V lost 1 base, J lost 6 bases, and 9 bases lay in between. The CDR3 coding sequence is TGTGCCAGCAGCTTAGTAGGCGGGGCTGAAGCTTTCTTT. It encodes CASSLVGGAEAFF.

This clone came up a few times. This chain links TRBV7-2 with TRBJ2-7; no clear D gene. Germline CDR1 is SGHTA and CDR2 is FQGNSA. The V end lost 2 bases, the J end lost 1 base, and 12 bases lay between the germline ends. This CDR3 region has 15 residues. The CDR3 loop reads CASSLSWASSYEQYF. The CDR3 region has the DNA TGTGCCAGCAGCTTAAGTTGGGCCTCTTCCTACGAGCAGTACTTC.

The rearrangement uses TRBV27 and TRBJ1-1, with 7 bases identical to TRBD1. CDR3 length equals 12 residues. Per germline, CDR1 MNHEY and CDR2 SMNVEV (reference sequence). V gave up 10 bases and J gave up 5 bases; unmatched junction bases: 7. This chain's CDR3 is CATTGAGTEAFF. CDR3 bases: TGTGCCACCACAGGGGCGGGTACTGAAGCTTTCTTT.